Below, 24 T cell receptor beta chains from the same sample are listed, as sequenced in a study of vaccination and CD4 T cells after COVID-19. Specified treatment: approximately nine-day PBMC culture with coronavirus spike peptide pools or control peptides (ViraFEST assay). The Oncomine TCR Beta short-read assay was applied to DNA of cultured CD4+ T cells. TCRdb reanalysed the PCR reads using MiXCR and keeps one entry per CDR3 protein. The sample shows about 13,000 distinct CDR3 sequences, 41% of them seen only once. Their recognized antigens are unknown. Sample: CD4+ T cells from blood, cultured in vitro, taken after SARS-CoV-2 vaccination. The receptors were gathered from a human donor who had recovered from COVID-19.

The CDR3 DNA reads as TGTGCCAGCAGCACACAGGGCCAAAGCTACGAGCAGTACTTC. The encoded protein is CASSTQGQSYEQYF. The chain uses TRBV7-2 and TRBJ2-7; a weak D match, TRBD1 (6 bases). CDR3 size: 14 residues. From germline, CDR1 is SGHTA and CDR2 FQGNSA. Deletions cut 5 bases from V and 3 bases from J, with 14 bases between.

The chain couples TRBV11-2 to TRBJ1-6, with 7 bases fitting TRBD1. Germline V CDR1 and CDR2: SGHAT, FQNNGV. This CDR3 contains 15 residues. V lost 2 bases and J lost 11; bases outside the gene matches: 9. CDR3 loop: CASSLLRSGGAPLHF. The DNA of the CDR3 is TGTGCCAGCAGCTTACTGCGGTCAGGGGGAGCACCCCTCCACTTT.

The gene calls are TRBV18 and TRBJ1-2; D not resolved. Per germline, CDR1 KGHSH and CDR2 LQKENI. Trimming removed 5 bases at V and 6 bases at J, with 10 bases between. This CDR3 is built from 12 residues. The CDR3 DNA reads TGTGCCAGCTCAGTCGGGAGGGATGGCTACACCTTC. As protein: CASSVGRDGYTF.

This chain joins TRBV2 and TRBJ2-1; 9 bases line up with TRBD1. The CDR3 covers 14 residues. Germline loops: CDR1 SNHLY, CDR2 FYNNEI. Trimming at V came to 5 bases and at J to 5 bases, leaving 4 bases not matched to a gene. The CDR3 loop is CASSRDRVDNEQFF. DNA for the CDR3: TGTGCCAGCAGTCGGGACAGGGTAGACAATGAGCAGTTCTTC.

Only a few counts were recorded for this clonotype. The V gene is TRBV6-5, the J gene TRBJ2-7; TRBD2 agrees at 7 bases. The CDR3 has 13 amino acids. CDR1 and CDR2 from the germline V gene are MNHEY and SVGAGI. Trimming at V came to 2 bases and at J to 3 bases, leaving 1 base not matched to a gene. The CDR3 reads CASSYRGVYEQYF. The CDR3 region has the DNA TGTGCCAGCAGTTACCGGGGGGTCTACGAGCAGTACTTC.

The CDR3 is CASSDLTGGASQETQYF. The CDR3 DNA sequence: TGTGCCAGCAGTGATCTGACAGGGGGCGCTTCTCAAGAGACCCAGTACTTC. The chain employs TRBV25-1 and TRBJ2-5; the match to TRBD1 covers 10 bases. The CDR3 loop spans 17 amino acids. V was clipped by 3 bases and J by 2 bases; unmatched bases: 9. From germline, CDR1 is MGHDK and CDR2 SYGVNS.

The chain is built from TRBV7-2 and TRBJ1-6; 7 positions agree with TRBD1. CDR1 and CDR2 (germline): SGHTA, FQGNSA. The V segment lost 3 bases and the J segment 7 bases; nucleotides outside the gene matches: 3. The CDR3 is 14 residues long. The CDR3 DNA follows: TGTGCCAGCAGCTTTAGGGGGCTGAATTCACCCCTCCACTTT. Its translation: CASSFRGLNSPLHF.

The genes are TRBV7-2 and TRBJ1-6; the D gene is possibly TRBD1 (5 bases). Germline CDR1 SGHTA, CDR2 FQGNSA. Trimming took 2 bases from V and 8 from J, leaving 13 bases between them. CDR3 length: 15 amino acids. The CDR3 is CASSLTGQRDSPLHF. The CDR3 DNA follows: TGTGCCAGCAGCTTAACAGGCCAACGGGATTCACCCCTCCACTTT.

The chain links TRBV11-3 to TRBJ1-2; 8 bases are a match to TRBD1. V lost 1 base and J lost 6; bases outside the gene matches: 7. The CDR3 has 15 residues. Germline V gene lookup returns CDR1 SGHNT and CDR2 YENEEA. The CDR3 DNA sequence: TGTGCCAGCAGCTTAGGCCCGGACAGGGTGGATGGCTACACCTTC. Translation: CASSLGPDRVDGYTF.

This clonotype showed up just a few times. This chain uses TRBV7-9 with TRBJ1-5; tentatively, D is TRBD1 (6 bases). Trimming removed 5 bases at V and 2 bases at J, with 22 bases between. The CDR3 is made up of 18 amino acids. Germline V gives CDR1 SEHNR, CDR2 FQNEAQ (reference sequence). CDR3 amino acids: CASSAGSQGTGGNQPQHF. The DNA of the CDR3 is TGTGCCAGCAGCGCCGGAAGTCAGGGGACGGGAGGCAATCAGCCCCAGCATTTT.

V gene TRBV7-2 combines with J gene TRBJ1-1; 7 bases fit TRBD1. Looked up from germline, CDR1 is SGHTA and CDR2 is FQGNSA. The CDR3 covers 14 residues. The V and J ends lost 2 bases and 1 base, in that order; junction bases with no gene match: 1. The CDR3 reads CASSLRTGNTEAFF. The CDR3 bases are TGTGCCAGCAGCTTAAGGACAGGGAACACTGAAGCTTTCTTT.

The chain has TRBV9 and TRBJ2-5; 12 bases agree with TRBD2. The germline V gene has CDR1 SGDLS and CDR2 YYNGEE. The CDR3 has 12 residues. V trimming: 4 bases; J trimming: 9 bases; junction bases outside the gene matches: 1. The CDR3 coding sequence is TGTGCCAGCAGCCTAGCGGGAGGGTCCCAGTACTTC. It codes for CASSLAGGSQYF.

V usage is TRBV27 and J usage is TRBJ1-5, with no clear D. The CDR3 contains 14 residues. Trimming shortened V by 2 bases and J by 2 bases, and 7 bases separated the two germline ends. Germline CDR1 is MNHEY and CDR2 is SMNVEV (reference sequence). CDR3 protein: CASSLAGGNQPQHF. The CDR3 DNA is TGTGCCAGCAGTTTAGCGGGTGGCAATCAGCCCCAGCATTTT.

The gene calls are TRBV19 and TRBJ2-7, with a tentative D call TRBD1 (5 bases). The germline V gene has CDR1 LNHDA and CDR2 SQIVND (reference sequence). The CDR3 consists of 13 residues. The germline V and J ends were trimmed by 4 bases and 7 bases, with 14 bases remaining between them. This CDR3 is CASSNTGAWEQYF. The DNA of the CDR3 is TGTGCCAGTAGTAATACAGGAGCCTGGGAGCAGTACTTC.

This clonotype was counted a few times. The chain joins TRBV20-1 to TRBJ2-5; D is uncertain. Between the trimmed V and J ends, which lost 4 bases and 5 bases, there was a span of 20 bases. This CDR3 has 15 amino acids. Looked up from germline, CDR1 is DFQATT and CDR2 is SNEGSKA (reference sequence). The chain's CDR3 is CSANQPTGDSETQYF. The DNA for the CDR3 is TGCAGTGCTAACCAACCCACTGGGGATTCGGAGACCCAGTACTTC.

V and J are TRBV7-2 and TRBJ1-1, with D perhaps TRBD1 (5 bases). The CDR3 spans 14 residues. V lost 2 bases to trimming and J lost 8 bases, with 15 bases between them. Germline V gene sequence: CDR1 SGHTA, CDR2 FQGNSA. CDR3 residues: CASSLTLSGREAFF. CDR3 in DNA: TGTGCCAGCAGCTTAACCCTGTCGGGGCGAGAAGCTTTCTTT.

This chain joins TRBV12-3 or TRBV12-4 and TRBJ1-1, with D possibly TRBD1 on 5 matching bases. V was shortened by 6 bases and J by 3 bases, with 11 bases between the two germline ends. The CDR3 contains 13 residues. The CDR3 region has the DNA TGTGCCAGCAGCCTCAGGGCGCACACTGAAGCTTTCTTT. Encoded protein: CASSLRAHTEAFF.

The V and J genes are TRBV6-1 and TRBJ1-6, with TRBD1 identical over 8 bases. Germline loops: CDR1 MNHNS, CDR2 SASEGT. The CDR3 spans 16 residues. With V trimmed by 0 bases and J by 11 bases, 9 bases remained unmatched. The CDR3 nucleotides are TGTGCCAGCAGTGAAGCGGGGACCAGACAGGGGACACCCCTCCACTTT. Translation gives CASSEAGTRQGTPLHF.

This clonotype appeared a few times. This rearrangement joins TRBV7-8 to TRBJ1-1, with 7 bases identical to TRBD1. Germline V gene sequence: CDR1 SGHVS, CDR2 FQNEAQ. The V gene end was trimmed by 6 bases and the J gene end by 5 bases; junction bases not matched to a gene: 9. The CDR3 spans 14 residues. This CDR3 reads CASRSGTVLTEAFF. Written as DNA, the CDR3 is TGTGCCAGCAGATCCGGGACAGTCCTGACTGAAGCTTTCTTT.

The chain carries TRBV7-2 and TRBJ1-1, with a weak D call TRBD1 (5 bases). V shed 3 bases and J shed 4 bases, with 9 bases lying between them. There are 13 residues in the CDR3. Germline V gene lookup returns CDR1 SGHTA and CDR2 FQGNSA. The chain's CDR3 is CASSFQGSTEAFF. Written as DNA, the CDR3 is TGTGCCAGCAGCTTCCAGGGTAGCACTGAAGCTTTCTTT.

This clonotype has only one observation. The rearrangement uses TRBV11-2 and TRBJ2-7; 8 nucleotides agree with TRBD1. The V segment lost 4 bases and the J segment 4 bases; nucleotides outside the gene matches: 9. Germline V gives CDR1 SGHAT, CDR2 FQNNGV. This CDR3 has 15 residues. This CDR3 reads CASSSPGTGSYEQYF. The CDR3 bases are TGTGCCAGCAGCTCCCCCGGGACAGGCTCTTACGAGCAGTACTTC.

This clonotype came up once. J is TRBJ2-1 and V is TRBV11-3; D possibly corresponds to TRBD2 (6 bases). CDR3 length: 12 amino acids. The V gene's germline CDR1 is SGHNT and CDR2 YENEEA. V was trimmed by 5 bases and J by 12 bases, leaving 14 bases between them. The CDR3 DNA reads as TGTGCCAGCAGCGGGGGGATACGGGGGCAGTTCTTC. Translated: CASSGGIRGQFF. The variable domain in full, with the rest retrieved from reference TRBV11-3 and TRBJ2-1, is EAGVVQSPRYKIIEKKQPVAFWCNPISGHNTLYWYLQNLGQGPELLIRYENEEAVDDSQLPKDRFSAERLKGVDSTLKIQPAELGDSAVYLCASSGGIRGQFFGPGTRLTVL.

V gene TRBV20-1 combines with J gene TRBJ1-2; TRBD1 might be the D (6 bases). The V and J ends lost 3 bases and 6 bases respectively, with 11 bases between them. The CDR3 contains 12 residues. Germline V gene lookup returns CDR1 DFQATT and CDR2 SNEGSKA (reference sequence). The CDR3 protein is CSASPRGNGYTF. In nucleotides, the CDR3 is TGCAGTGCTAGTCCCAGGGGTAATGGCTACACCTTC.

This clonotype was recorded a few times. The rearrangement joins TRBV6-5 to TRBJ1-1; TRBD1 is a possible D gene (6 bases). Per germline, CDR1 MNHEY and CDR2 SVGAGI. V was shortened by 3 bases and J by 0 bases, with 11 bases between the two germline ends. The CDR3 runs to 15 residues. The CDR3 sequence is CASSYGRDMNTEAFF. In nucleotides, the CDR3 is TGTGCCAGCAGTTATGGACGGGACATGAACACTGAAGCTTTCTTT.